This T cell receptor beta chain was found in a study of blood T cell repertoires in COVID-19. From germline, CDR1 is LGHNA and CDR2 YSLEER. The V gene lost 0 bases and the J gene lost 1 base, with 9 bases spanning the gap. CDR3 length equals 15 residues. TCRdb keeps only in-frame clones here, not all; method: immunoSEQ multiplex PCR. The sample comprises around 6,000 clones, roughly 77% of which are singletons, and about 16% rests with the top ten. The chain employs TRBV4-3 and TRBJ2-5, with D perhaps matching TRBD2 (5 bases). The clonotype originates from a man between 60 and 75 years old with acute or convalescent COVID-19. The sample taken for sequencing was peripheral blood. The CDR3 DNA is TGCGCCAGCAGCCAAGATGCAAGCGGCCAAGAGACCCAGTACTTC. Translating it yields CASSQDASGQETQYF.